The 8 T cell receptor beta chains presented below share a single source sample, sequenced in a study of blood T cell repertoires in COVID-19. Libraries were prepared by immunoSEQ multiplex PCR; TCRdb keeps only in-frame clonotypes and omits some of them. The table lists roughly 100,000 clones, 90% of them singletons. Material for sequencing was peripheral blood. Source of these receptors: a man aged 50-59 years with acute or convalescent COVID-19.

The gene calls are TRBV10-3 and TRBJ2-5; 8 bases are a match to TRBD2. The CDR3 sequence is 13 residues long. Germline assignment: CDR1 ENHRY and CDR2 SYGVKD. V dropped 10 bases and J dropped 5; count of bases not matched to a gene: 9. This CDR3 is CATSGGIRETQYF. DNA of the CDR3: TGTGCCACCTCGGGGGGGATCAGGGAGACCCAGTACTTC.

The V and J genes are TRBV7-2 and TRBJ2-2; no clear D gene. Germline CDR1 is SGHTA and CDR2 is FQGNSA. The CDR3 sequence is 12 residues long. V dropped 3 bases and J dropped 6 bases, with 5 bases sitting between them. CDR3 DNA: TGTGCCAGCAGCTTTAGCCCCGGGGAGCTGTTTTTT. Translation: CASSFSPGELFF.

The V and J genes are TRBV19 and TRBJ1-1; 11 bases agree with TRBD1. Germline CDR1 is LNHDA and CDR2 is SQIVND (reference sequence). V was clipped by 6 bases and J by 13 bases; unmatched bases: 7. The CDR3 extends over 12 amino acids. In nucleotides, the CDR3 is TGTGCCAGTAGCATTCGGACAGGGGGCTGTTTCTTT. It is translated as CASSIRTGGCFF. The entire variable domain, with the rest obtained from reference TRBV19 and TRBJ1-1, is as follows: DGGITQSPKYLFRKEGQNVTLSCEQNLNHDAMYWYRQDPGQGLRLIYYSQIVNDFQKGDIAEGYSVSREKKESFPLTVTSAQKNPTAFYLCASSIRTGGCFFGQGTRLTVV.

The CDR3 is CASSNGLPGELFF. CDR3 DNA sequence: TGTGCCAGCAGTAATGGACTGCCCGGGGAGCTGTTTTTT. The chain links TRBV6-6 to TRBJ2-2; TRBD2 might be the D (5 bases). Germline-derived CDR1 and CDR2 are MNHNY and SVGAGI (reference sequence). This CDR3 spans 13 amino acids. With 5 bases removed from V and 6 bases from J, the gap between germline ends came to 10 bases.

This clone was recorded once. An end of the junction differs from the germline gene, which may be a read error. Other nucleotide sequences in the sample specify the same CDR3. The V call is TRBV11-3, the J call TRBJ2-1; 7 positions match TRBD2. This CDR3 is built from 17 residues. Germline CDR1 and CDR2: SGHNT and YENEEA. Here the CDR3 reads CASSLYGTTQTYNEQFF. The CDR3 bases are TGTGCCAGTAGCTTATATGGGACTACCCAAACATACAATGAGCAGTTCTTC.

J is TRBJ2-6 and V is TRBV19; 8 positions agree with TRBD1. With 4 bases clipped from V and 0 bases from J, the junction kept 8 bases outside the gene matches. The CDR3 covers 18 residues. CDR1 LNHDA and CDR2 SQIVND come from the germline V gene (reference sequence). This chain's CDR3 is CASSTGTGTLSGANVLTF. For the CDR3, the DNA is TGTGCCAGTAGTACCGGGACAGGTACCCTCTCTGGGGCCAACGTCCTGACTTTC. Using reference TRBV19 and TRBJ2-6 for the parts outside the CDR3, the full variable domain is DGGITQSPKYLFRKEGQNVTLSCEQNLNHDAMYWYRQDPGQGLRLIYYSQIVNDFQKGDIAEGYSVSREKKESFPLTVTSAQKNPTAFYLCASSTGTGTLSGANVLTFGAGSRLTVL.

For the CDR3, the DNA is TGTGCCAGCAGCTTTGCGGGAGGGGTAGAGACCCAGTACTTC. Its protein product is CASSFAGGVETQYF. The chain employs TRBV5-6 and TRBJ2-5, with 9 bases fitting TRBD2. The V gene's germline CDR1 is SGHDT and CDR2 YYEEEE. With V trimmed by 2 bases and J by 4 bases, 3 bases remained unmatched. This CDR3 spans 14 amino acids. The whole variable domain, remainder taken from reference TRBV5-6 and TRBJ2-5, is DAGVTQSPTHLIKTRGQQVTLRCSPKSGHDTVSWYQQALGQGPQFIFQYYEEEERQRGNFPDRFSGHQFPNYSSELNVNALLLGDSALYLCASSFAGGVETQYFGPGTRLLVL.

The chain carries TRBV24-1 and TRBJ2-7; 7 bases are shared with TRBD2. The CDR3 covers 15 residues. Germline CDR1 is KGHDR and CDR2 is SFDVKD. V lost 2 bases, J lost 2 bases, and 5 bases stayed unmatched. The CDR3 here is CATSDWGGVTYEQYF. The CDR3 coding sequence is TGTGCCACCAGTGATTGGGGGGGGGTTACCTACGAGCAGTACTTC.